This TCR beta chain was sequenced in a study of early T cells in non-severe SARS-CoV-2 infection. Overall study: Unsorted whole-blood RNA was sequenced in bulk, leaving chains unpaired.

With 5 bases removed from V and 0 bases from J, the gap between germline ends came to 8 bases. CDR1 is MNHNS, CDR2 SASEGT, per germline. CDR3 size: 14 residues. Attachment of unique molecular identifiers to individual cDNA molecules was performed. Each CDR3 protein gets one entry after TCRdb re-called the 5' RACE reads with MiXCR. The sample records about 80,000 distinct CDR3 sequences, approximately 12% being singletons. Broader study findings: A preference for anti-spike CD8 responses marked VDJdb matching, which missed private and CD4 specificities.

At least ten counts were recorded for this clonotype. Its cognate antigen is unknown. The chain combines TRBV6-1 with TRBJ2-1; no firm D call. The sequence was obtained from an adult who was a healthcare worker with PCR-confirmed SARS-CoV-2 infection or an uninfected control (not recorded which). Input material: whole blood. Here the CDR3 DNA reads TGTGCCAGCAGTCCCCGGCGCTCCTACAATGAGCAGTTCTTC. Protein product: CASSPRRSYNEQFF.